These 12 T cell receptor beta chains originate from one sample sequenced in a study of naive and memory T cell subsets (dated by TCRdb to the late 2010s). The library came from UMI-ligation and nested PCR. Sequencing took place on an Illumina MiSeq. To cover both TRBC1 and TRBC2, the beta constant-region primer consisted of an equimolar mix of two oligonucleotides. TCRdb trimmed the raw reads at Q25, called clones with MiXCR and kept productive beta chains. Each CDR3 protein gets just one entry, which takes the most common genes and DNA from the rows behind it. A total of 120,000 to 150,000 distinct CDR3 sequences appear in this sample, approximately 15% of them only once. Around 0.14% of the sample lies in the top ten. The sequencing sample was made of naive CD4+ T cells from blood. The intended sense of this specimen's cell subset or site label: naive T cells, CD45RA high CD27+. These receptors all stem from a human donor in good health.

This clonotype was counted only a few times. The chain has TRBV7-2 and TRBJ1-2; D may be TRBD1 (6 bases). The V end was cut by 5 bases, the J end by 0 bases, with 13 bases between. Germline CDR1 SGHTA, CDR2 FQGNSA. The CDR3 has 15 amino acids. This chain's CDR3 is CASSPAGQTNYGYTF. For the CDR3, the DNA is TGTGCCAGCAGCCCAGCCGGACAGACTAACTATGGCTACACCTTC.

The chain joins TRBV5-1 to TRBJ2-7, with TRBD1 identical over 10 bases. The germline gives CDR1 SGHRS, CDR2 YFSETQ. The CDR3 length is 15 residues. V lost 1 base, J lost 6 bases, and 7 bases stayed unmatched. CDR3 region: CASSLPRDRGSEQYF. In DNA, the CDR3 is TGCGCCAGCAGCTTGCCCCGGGACAGGGGATCCGAGCAGTACTTC.

The chain recombines TRBV29-1 with TRBJ1-1, with 8 positions matching TRBD1. Germline trimming cut 6 bases from V and 5 bases from J; bases unmatched to any gene: 11. The germline gives CDR1 SQVTM, CDR2 ANQGSEA. The CDR3 spans 14 residues. CDR3 sequence reads: CSVQGGLVGTEAFF. In DNA form, the CDR3 reads TGCAGCGTACAGGGGGGCCTCGTGGGGACTGAAGCTTTCTTT. Filled out from reference TRBV29-1 and TRBJ1-1, the complete variable domain reads SAVISQKPSRDICQRGTSLTIQCQVDSQVTMMFWYRQQPGQSLTLIATANQGSEATYESGFVIDKFPISRPNLTFSTLTVSNMSPEDSSIYLCSVQGGLVGTEAFFGQGTRLTVV.

This clonotype was observed once. The rearrangement links TRBV5-1 to TRBJ2-2, with 7 nucleotides matching TRBD1. V trimming: 0 bases; J trimming: 3 bases; junction bases outside the gene matches: 2. The germline V gene has CDR1 SGHRS and CDR2 YFSETQ. The CDR3 runs 15 residues. CDR3 DNA: TGCGCCAGCAGCTTGGGGGACAGAGACACCGGGGAGCTGTTTTTT. This codes for CASSLGDRDTGELFF.

This clonotype was seen a few times. V usage is TRBV27 and J usage is TRBJ2-7; unclear D gene. The CDR3 loop spans 14 amino acids. Germline V CDR1 and CDR2: MNHEY, SMNVEV (reference sequence). V was cut by 6 bases and J by 5 bases, with 17 bases left in between. The CDR3 loop reads CASRPQLDFHEQYF. The CDR3 DNA follows: TGTGCCAGCAGGCCGCAACTTGACTTCCACGAGCAGTACTTC.

Many counts were recorded for this clonotype. The V call is TRBV7-9, the J call TRBJ2-1; 7 bases line up with TRBD2. With V trimmed by 2 bases and J by 3 bases, 4 bases remained unmatched. CDR1 and CDR2 from the germline V gene are SEHNR and FQNEAQ (reference sequence). This CDR3 has 15 residues. For the CDR3, the DNA is TGTGCCAGCAGCTTATTATTAGCGGGCTACAATGAGCAGTTCTTC. It encodes CASSLLLAGYNEQFF. The variable domain in full, completed from reference TRBV7-9 and TRBJ2-1, reads DTGVSQNPRHKITKRGQNVTFRCDPISEHNRLYWYRQTLGQGPEFLTYFQNEAQLEKSRLLSDRFSAERPKGSFSTLEIQRTEQGDSAMYLCASSLLLAGYNEQFFGPGTRLTVL.

In this sample, this clonotype turned up a few times. The chain is built from TRBV25-1 and TRBJ2-1, with D hard to call. The CDR3 totals 14 residues. Germline lookup yields CDR1 MGHDK and CDR2 SYGVNS. V lost 3 bases to trimming and J lost 8 bases, with 14 bases between them. This CDR3 is CASSEGGWAHEQFF. The CDR3 region has the DNA TGTGCCAGCAGTGAGGGTGGGTGGGCTCATGAGCAGTTCTTC.

There are a few counts of this clonotype. This sequence joins TRBV2 and TRBJ2-1, with 9 bases fitting TRBD2. Trimming at V came to 6 bases and at J to 0 bases, leaving 9 bases not matched to a gene. This CDR3 spans 17 amino acids. Per germline, CDR1 SNHLY and CDR2 FYNNEI. In DNA, the CDR3 is TGTGCCAGCAGACCCGCTGCGACTAGCGGCTCCTACAATGAGCAGTTCTTC. Its protein is CASRPAATSGSYNEQFF.

Only a few counts were recorded for this clonotype. CDR3 nucleotide sequence: TGCAGTGCTAAGATGACAGCCTGGACAGATACGCAGTATTTT. Protein: CSAKMTAWTDTQYF. The chain combines TRBV20-1 with TRBJ2-3; D might be TRBD1 (5 bases). Trimming left V 4 bases short and J 3 bases short, with 14 bases between. The germline CDR1 and CDR2 sequences are DFQATT and SNEGSKA (reference sequence). This CDR3 has 14 amino acids.

The chain is built from TRBV11-1 and TRBJ1-1; D call uncertain. The CDR3 contains 11 residues. The V end was cut by 7 bases, the J end by 3 bases, with 6 bases between. In germline, CDR1 is SGHAT, CDR2 FQDESV (reference sequence). The CDR3 here is CASKQYTEAFF. DNA of the CDR3: TGTGCCAGCAAACAGTACACTGAAGCTTTCTTT.

This clonotype was counted ten times or more. CDR3 in amino acids: CSARQGADTEAFF. DNA for the CDR3: TGCAGTGCCCGGCAGGGGGCGGACACTGAAGCTTTCTTT. This sequence joins TRBV20-1 and TRBJ1-1, with 8 bases identical to TRBD1. Germline V gives CDR1 DFQATT, CDR2 SNEGSKA (reference sequence). This CDR3 region has 13 residues. The V gene end was trimmed by 6 bases and the J gene end by 3 bases; junction bases not matched to a gene: 6.

This clonotype was seen a single time. The J gene is TRBJ2-3, the V gene TRBV29-1; no definite D call. Trimming took off 2 bases at V and 1 base at J, with 4 bases between the two ends. CDR1 and CDR2 from the germline V gene are SQVTM and ANQGSEA. This CDR3 has 12 amino acids. This CDR3 reads CSVEKGTDTQYF. The CDR3 DNA follows: TGCAGCGTTGAAAAGGGCACAGATACGCAGTATTTT.